Listed below are T cell receptor beta chains from one sample, sequenced in a study of blood T cell repertoires in COVID-19. Some clones are missing from TCRdb's copy, which holds only in-frame ones; the method was immunoSEQ multiplex PCR. The table includes more than 250,000 clones, over 75% detected once. Material: peripheral blood. These receptors were collected from a man aged 45 to 65 with active or convalescent COVID-19. Each CDR3 is given with its conserved first and last residue. The D gene is left open where the match is weak. Size is omitted from some rows. Given values are once, few, many or a class for expanded clones.

v_gene,j_gene,d_gene,abundance,CDR3nt,CDR3aa
TRBV28,TRBJ1-5,TRBD1,once,TGTGCCAGCAGTCTGGGACAGGGGAGTTTCCAGCCCCAGCATTTT,CASSLGQGSFQPQHF
TRBV12-3/TRBV12-4,TRBJ1-5,NA,NA,TGTGCCAGCAGTTTAACTAGGGAACAGCCCCAGCATTTT,CASSLTREQPQHF
TRBV7-2,TRBJ1-2,NA,NA,TGTGCCAGCAGCTTAGTCGCCCAGATCTCCTATGGCTACACCTTC,CASSLVAQISYGYTF
TRBV5-6,TRBJ2-3,NA,NA,TGTGCCAGCAGCCCGGGATTCCGAGGCGCGGATACGCAGTATTTT,CASSPGFRGADTQYF
TRBV7-9,TRBJ1-1,NA,NA,TGTGCCAGCAGTCCTAAAGGGGGGAACACTGAAGCTTTCTTT,CASSPKGGNTEAFF
TRBV2,TRBJ1-4,NA,NA,TGTGCCAGCCGTGAGTTTACAGGGATCGGTGAAAAACTGTTTTTT,CASREFTGIGEKLFF
TRBV6-6,TRBJ1-2,TRBD1,NA,TGTGCCAGCACTTACCGCTTGGACAGGGAGACCTATGGCTACACCTTC,CASTYRLDRETYGYTF
TRBV2,TRBJ1-4,NA,NA,TGTGCCAGCAGTGCCGTAGCGGCGGTTGAAAAACTGTTTTTT,CASSAVAAVEKLFF
TRBV28,TRBJ2-1,TRBD1,NA,TGTGCCAGCAGCAGGACAGGGTCTTACTACAATGAGCAGTTCTTC,CASSRTGSYYNEQFF
TRBV7-2,TRBJ1-2,NA,NA,TGTGCCAGCAGCCCCGGTGGAGGGGAAGGCTATGGCTACACCTTC,CASSPGGGEGYGYTF
TRBV4-1,TRBJ1-2,TRBD1,NA,TGCGCCAGCAGCCTCTTAGCCCTGCTGGACAGGGCCATAAGAGACTATGGCTACACCTTC,CASSLLALLDRAIRDYGYTF
TRBV7-9,TRBJ2-2,NA,NA,TGTGCCAGCAGCCTACCATCGCAGGGGGGTTACACCGGGGAGCTGTTTTTT,CASSLPSQGGYTGELFF
TRBV21-1,TRBJ1-3,NA,NA,TGTGCCAGCAGCAAAGAGTGGCGGGGGACAGGGGCCTCATACTCTGGAAACACCATATATTTT,CASSKEWRGTGASYSGNTIYF
TRBV5-1,TRBJ2-7,TRBD2,NA,TGCGCCAGCAGCCAAATCGGGACTAGCTCCCACGAGCAGTACTTC,CASSQIGTSSHEQYF
TRBV27,TRBJ1-2,NA,NA,TGTGCCAGCAGTCGGGGGGGTGGCTACACCTTC,CASSRGGGYTF
TRBV4-3,TRBJ1-6,TRBD1,NA,TGCGCCAGCAGCCAAGATCCGGGACAGGAGTATAATTCACCCCTCCACTTT,CASSQDPGQEYNSPLHF
TRBV5-6,TRBJ1-1,NA,NA,TGTGCCAGCACCTTCGGGTTGAACACTGAAGCTTTCTTT,CASTFGLNTEAFF
TRBV30,TRBJ1-5,TRBD1,once,TGTGCCTGGAGTTTGGGACAGGGGTCCCAGCCCCAGCATTTT,CAWSLGQGSQPQHF
TRBV29-1,TRBJ1-2,TRBD1,NA,TGCAGCGTTGAGGGGGACAGGCGTAACTATGGCTACACCTTC,CSVEGDRRNYGYTF
TRBV30,TRBJ1-2,NA,few,TGTGCCTGGAGTGTACGGTCCCATGGCTACACCTTC,CAWSVRSHGYTF
TRBV2,TRBJ2-1,NA,NA,TGTGCCACGCGACTGGGCTCCTACAATGAGCAGTTCTTC,CATRLGSYNEQFF
TRBV28,TRBJ1-4,NA,NA,TGTGCCAGCAGAGTACCACCGGGAGGGTATAATGAAAAACTGTTTTTT,CASRVPPGGYNEKLFF
TRBV5-4,TRBJ2-3,NA,NA,TGTGCCAGCAGCTTTAAAAGCACAGATACGCAGTATTTT,CASSFKSTDTQYF
TRBV6-6,TRBJ1-6,TRBD1,NA,TGTGCCAGCAGCCTCTCGGACAGGGACAATTCACCCCTCCACTTT,CASSLSDRDNSPLHF
TRBV19,TRBJ2-3,NA,NA,TGTGCCAGTAGGAACGGGGGCACAGATACGCAGTATTTT,CASRNGGTDTQYF
TRBV13,TRBJ2-3,TRBD2,NA,TGTGCCAGCAGCTCGGGACTAGCGGGGGGTGATACGCAGTATTTT,CASSSGLAGGDTQYF
TRBV29-1,TRBJ1-2,TRBD1,NA,TGCAGCTGTGGGACAGCAAACTATGGCTACACCTTC,CSCGTANYGYTF
TRBV4-1,TRBJ1-4,NA,NA,TGCGCCAGCGGTCAGGGGCGACAAGGAGAAAAACTGTTTTTT,CASGQGRQGEKLFF
TRBV9,TRBJ1-4,TRBD1,NA,TGTGCCAGCAGCCCAGGGACAGGGTTAGGACTGTTTTTT,CASSPGTGLGLFF
TRBV2,TRBJ2-5,NA,NA,TGTGCCAGCACTAATGACAAACAAGAGACCCAGTACTTC,CASTNDKQETQYF
TRBV18,TRBJ1-1,NA,NA,TGTGCCAGCTCACCAAGAAGTCTACGGAACACTGAAGCTTTCTTT,CASSPRSLRNTEAFF
TRBV28,TRBJ1-6,TRBD1,once,TGTGCCAGCAGTTCGCCAGGGGGCGGTGCCCCCCTCCACTTT,CASSSPGGGAPLHF
TRBV11-2,TRBJ2-5,TRBD2,NA,TGTGCCAGCTCAGCCCGACAAGGACTAGCGGGAGTAAGTGAGACCCAGTACTTC,CASSARQGLAGVSETQYF
TRBV7-2,TRBJ2-7,NA,NA,TGTGCCAGCAGCCCCCGACTGACCTCCTACGAGCAGTACTTC,CASSPRLTSYEQYF
TRBV4-2,TRBJ1-5,NA,NA,TGTGCCAGCAGCCAAGATGCAGGACAGACCAATCAGCCCCAGCATTTT,CASSQDAGQTNQPQHF
TRBV6-1,TRBJ2-4,NA,NA,TGTGCCAGCAGTGAAATTGGGGGGAACATTCAGTACTTC,CASSEIGGNIQYF
TRBV18,TRBJ1-6,NA,NA,TGTGCCAGCTCACCAAGGCGGCAGGGGTCAGAGTATAATTCACCCCTCCACTTT,CASSPRRQGSEYNSPLHF
TRBV7-3,TRBJ1-2,TRBD1,NA,TGTGCCAGCAGCCCGGGACAGGGGGATGGCTACACCTTC,CASSPGQGDGYTF
TRBV6-2/TRBV6-3,TRBJ1-3,NA,NA,TGTGCCAGCAGCCCACCCTCGGGAGGGGCCGTGTCTGGAAACACCATATATTTT,CASSPPSGGAVSGNTIYF
TRBV7-9,TRBJ2-1,NA,NA,TGTGCCAGCAGCTTAGTATCGGCAGGGTCCCTCAATGAGCAGTTCTTC,CASSLVSAGSLNEQFF
TRBV14,TRBJ2-7,NA,NA,TGTGCCAGCAGCCCCCCCGGGCAGGGGCCAAGGGACTACGAGCAGTACTTC,CASSPPGQGPRDYEQYF
TRBV5-5,TRBJ2-7,NA,NA,TGTGCCAGCAGCTTTCAGGTAACCTCCTACGAGCAGTACTTC,CASSFQVTSYEQYF
TRBV27,TRBJ2-3,NA,NA,TGTGCCAGCAGCCCCTTCCCACTAGCCGATCTCACCACAGATACGCAGTATTTT,CASSPFPLADLTTDTQYF
TRBV28,TRBJ1-5,NA,once,TGTGCCAGCAGTGGAGGACAGAGAAATCAGCCCCAGCATTTT,CASSGGQRNQPQHF
TRBV7-3,TRBJ1-1,NA,NA,TGTGCCAGCAGCTTAGGGGGGGCGCTGAACACTGAAGCTTTCTTT,CASSLGGALNTEAFF